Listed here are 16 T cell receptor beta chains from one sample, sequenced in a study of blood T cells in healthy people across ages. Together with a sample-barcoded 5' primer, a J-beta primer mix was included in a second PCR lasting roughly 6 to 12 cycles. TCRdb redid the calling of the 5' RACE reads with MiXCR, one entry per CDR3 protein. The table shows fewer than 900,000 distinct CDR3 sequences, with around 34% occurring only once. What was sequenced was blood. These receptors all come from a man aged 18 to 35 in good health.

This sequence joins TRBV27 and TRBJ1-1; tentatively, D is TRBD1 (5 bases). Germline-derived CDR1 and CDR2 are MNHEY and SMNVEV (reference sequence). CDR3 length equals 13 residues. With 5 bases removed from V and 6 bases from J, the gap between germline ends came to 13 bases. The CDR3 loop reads CASSPQTVPEAFF. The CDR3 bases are TGTGCCAGCAGTCCTCAGACAGTTCCTGAAGCTTTCTTT.

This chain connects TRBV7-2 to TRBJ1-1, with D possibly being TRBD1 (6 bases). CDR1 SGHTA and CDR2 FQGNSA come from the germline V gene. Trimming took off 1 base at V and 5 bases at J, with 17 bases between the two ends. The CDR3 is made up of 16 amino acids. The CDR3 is CASSLGAGADGTEAFF. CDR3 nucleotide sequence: TGTGCCAGCAGCTTAGGGGCAGGGGCGGATGGAACTGAAGCTTTCTTT.

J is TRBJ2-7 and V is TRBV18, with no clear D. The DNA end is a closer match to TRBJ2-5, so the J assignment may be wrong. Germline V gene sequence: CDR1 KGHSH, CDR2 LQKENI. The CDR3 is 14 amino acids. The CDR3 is CASSPPTRVETQYF. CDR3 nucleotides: TGTGCCAGCTCACCCCCAACAAGGGTGGAGACCCAGTACTTC.

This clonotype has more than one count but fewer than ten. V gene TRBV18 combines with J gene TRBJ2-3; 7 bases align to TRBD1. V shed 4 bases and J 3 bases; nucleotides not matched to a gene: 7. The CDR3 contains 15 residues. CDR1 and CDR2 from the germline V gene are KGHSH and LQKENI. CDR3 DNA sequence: TGTGCCAGCTCACGAAACCCGGGACAGACAGATACGCAGTATTTT. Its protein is CASSRNPGQTDTQYF.

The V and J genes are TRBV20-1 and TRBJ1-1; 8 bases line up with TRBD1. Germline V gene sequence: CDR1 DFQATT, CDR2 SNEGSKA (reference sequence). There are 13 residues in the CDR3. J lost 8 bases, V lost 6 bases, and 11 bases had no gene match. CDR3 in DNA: TGCAGTGCCGTGGACAGGGTGTCAGGAGAAGCTTTCTTT. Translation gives CSAVDRVSGEAFF.

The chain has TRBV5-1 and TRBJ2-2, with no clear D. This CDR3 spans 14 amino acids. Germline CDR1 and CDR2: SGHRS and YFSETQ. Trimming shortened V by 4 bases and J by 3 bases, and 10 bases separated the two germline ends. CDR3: CASSPTDYTGELFF. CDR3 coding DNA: TGCGCCAGCAGCCCTACCGATTACACCGGGGAGCTGTTTTTT.

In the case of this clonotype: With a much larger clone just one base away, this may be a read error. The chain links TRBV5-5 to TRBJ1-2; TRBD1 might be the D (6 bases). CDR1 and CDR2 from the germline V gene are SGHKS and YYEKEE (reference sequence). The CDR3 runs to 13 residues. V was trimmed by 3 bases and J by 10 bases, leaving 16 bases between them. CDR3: CASSSPGQPSYTF. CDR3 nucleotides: TGTGCCAGCAGCTCCCCTGGACAGCCTTCCTACACCTTC.

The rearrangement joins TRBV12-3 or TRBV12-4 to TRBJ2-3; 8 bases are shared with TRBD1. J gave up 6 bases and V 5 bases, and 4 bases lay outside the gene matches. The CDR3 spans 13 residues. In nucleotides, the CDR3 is TGTGCCAGCAGTAAAAGACAGGGGGATACGCAGTATTTT. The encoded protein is CASSKRQGDTQYF.

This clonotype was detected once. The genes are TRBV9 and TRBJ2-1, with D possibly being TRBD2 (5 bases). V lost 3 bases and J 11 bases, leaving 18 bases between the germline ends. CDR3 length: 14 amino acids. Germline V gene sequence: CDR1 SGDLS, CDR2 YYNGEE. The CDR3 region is CASSASYSGNKQFF. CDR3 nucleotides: TGTGCCAGCAGCGCCTCTTACTCGGGGAATAAGCAGTTCTTC.

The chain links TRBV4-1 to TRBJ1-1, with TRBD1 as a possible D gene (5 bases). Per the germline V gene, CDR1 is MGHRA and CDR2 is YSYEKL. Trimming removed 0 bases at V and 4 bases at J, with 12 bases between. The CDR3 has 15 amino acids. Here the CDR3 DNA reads TGCGCCAGCAGCCAAGAGCTTATAGGGACCACTGAAGCTTTCTTT. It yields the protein CASSQELIGTTEAFF.

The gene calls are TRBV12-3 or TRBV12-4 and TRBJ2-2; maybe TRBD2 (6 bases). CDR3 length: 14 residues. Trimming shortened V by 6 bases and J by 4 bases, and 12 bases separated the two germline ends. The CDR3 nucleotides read TGTGCCAGCAGCCTCGGGACTCCCACCGGGGAGCTGTTTTTT. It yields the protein CASSLGTPTGELFF.

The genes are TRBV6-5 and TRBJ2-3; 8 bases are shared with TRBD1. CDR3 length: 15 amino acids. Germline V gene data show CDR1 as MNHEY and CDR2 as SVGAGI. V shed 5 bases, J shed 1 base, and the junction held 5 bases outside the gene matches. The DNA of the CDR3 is TGTGCCAGCAGTCGAGACAGGGGTGGCACAGATACGCAGTATTTT. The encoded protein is CASSRDRGGTDTQYF.

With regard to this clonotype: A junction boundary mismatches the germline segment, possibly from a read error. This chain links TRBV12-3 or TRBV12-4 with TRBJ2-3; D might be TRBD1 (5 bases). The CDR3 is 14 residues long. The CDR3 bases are TGTGCCAGCAGTAGGGCCCTTAACACAGGTACGCAGTATTTT. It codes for CASSRALNTGTQYF.

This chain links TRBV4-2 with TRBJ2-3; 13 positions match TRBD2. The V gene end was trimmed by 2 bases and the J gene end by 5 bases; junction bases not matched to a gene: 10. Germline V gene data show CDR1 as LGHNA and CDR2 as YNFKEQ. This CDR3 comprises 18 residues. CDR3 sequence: CASSQHLGTSGDVDTQYF. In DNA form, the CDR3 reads TGTGCCAGCAGCCAACACCTCGGGACTAGCGGGGACGTAGATACGCAGTATTTT.

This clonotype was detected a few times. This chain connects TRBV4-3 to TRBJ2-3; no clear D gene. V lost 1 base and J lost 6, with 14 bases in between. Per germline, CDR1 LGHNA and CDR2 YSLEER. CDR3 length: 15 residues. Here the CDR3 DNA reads TGCGCCAGCAGCCAAGTTTCTGGGTGGGCGGATACGCAGTATTTT. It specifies CASSQVSGWADTQYF.

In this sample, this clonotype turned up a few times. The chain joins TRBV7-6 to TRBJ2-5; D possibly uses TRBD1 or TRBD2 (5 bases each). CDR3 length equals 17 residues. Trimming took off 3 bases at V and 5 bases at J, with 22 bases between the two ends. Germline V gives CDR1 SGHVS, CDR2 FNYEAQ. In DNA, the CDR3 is TGTGCCAGCAGCTTGGGAGATCGGACACAGACGTGGGAGACCCAGTACTTC. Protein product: CASSLGDRTQTWETQYF.